This TCR beta chain was observed in a study of T-cell reconstitution after alpha-beta-depleted transplantation in children. Unique molecular identifiers were incorporated into the prepared TCRbeta library. TCRdb processed the PCR reads anew with MiXCR; each CDR3 protein has one entry. The repertoire holds fewer than 400,000 distinct CDR3 sequences, with 20% as singletons. The clonotype originates from a human donor who donated a stem cell graft to a child with acute myeloid leukemia. The source was PBMCs from the stem cell graft donor, collected from the stem cell graft.

The CDR3 protein is CASSIDRTTQYF. DNA of the CDR3: TGCGCCAGCAGCATCGACAGGACAACACAGTACTTC. The chain combines TRBV5-1 with TRBJ2-7; a weak D match, TRBD1 (6 bases). The germline V gene has CDR1 SGHRS and CDR2 YFSETQ. The CDR3 has 12 amino acids. V was trimmed by 4 bases and J by 10 bases, leaving 15 bases between them.